Presented here are 6 T cell receptor beta chains from one specimen sequenced in a study of vaccination and CD4 T cells after COVID-19. The Oncomine TCR Beta short-read assay was applied to DNA of cultured CD4+ T cells. One entry per CDR3 protein results from TCRdb running MiXCR on the PCR reads. The repertoire holds 10,000 to 15,000 distinct CDR3 sequences, with around 52% as singletons. Treatment denoted: roughly 10-day PBMC culture with coronavirus spike peptide pools or control peptides (ViraFEST assay). These receptors' antigens are unknown. The sequenced sample consisted of CD4+ T cells from blood, cultured in vitro. Receptors originate from a human donor who had recovered from COVID-19.

The V gene is TRBV6-1, the J gene TRBJ1-1; D uncertain. Germline V CDR1 and CDR2: MNHNS, SASEGT. This CDR3 has 17 amino acids. V was trimmed by 6 bases and J by 9 bases, leaving 29 bases between them. The CDR3 DNA follows: TGTGCCAGCAGACTAGGAGGCTCTGTTGGTCCGATGGGGAAAGCTTTCTTT. It yields the protein CASRLGGSVGPMGKAFF.

This sequence joins TRBV5-1 and TRBJ1-2; possibly TRBD1 for D (6 bases). The germline gives CDR1 SGHRS, CDR2 YFSETQ. This CDR3 spans 16 amino acids. Trimming removed 1 base from V and 5 bases from J, with 18 bases in between. CDR3 nucleotide sequence: TGCGCCAGCAGCTTGAGCACACCCGGGGGCCCTTATGGCTACACCTTC. Protein product: CASSLSTPGGPYGYTF.

This rearrangement joins TRBV20-1 to TRBJ2-7, with unresolved D. V dropped 5 bases and J dropped 6 bases, with 17 bases sitting between them. Per the germline V gene, CDR1 is DFQATT and CDR2 is SNEGSKA (reference sequence). The length of the CDR3 is 13 residues. The CDR3 DNA reads TGCAGTGCTCAGACCGGCCGCACGGGCGAGCAGTACTTC. Translating gives CSAQTGRTGEQYF.

This chain links TRBV20-1 with TRBJ1-2, with TRBD1 as a possible D gene (5 bases). The V end was cut by 1 base, the J end by 4 bases, with 16 bases between. Germline V gene data show CDR1 as DFQATT and CDR2 as SNEGSKA (reference sequence). The CDR3 loop spans 15 amino acids. The CDR3 DNA reads TGCAGTGCTAGAGCTGGGGGGGAACAAGGCTATGGCTACACCTTC. This gives the protein CSARAGGEQGYGYTF.

The V gene is TRBV6-2 or TRBV6-3, the J gene TRBJ2-3, with 8 bases matching TRBD2. The V and J ends lost 7 bases and 4 bases, in that order; junction bases with no gene match: 7. The CDR3 consists of 14 residues. Germline V gene sequence: CDR1 MNHEY, CDR2 SVGEGT. The CDR3 reads CASTRLARADTQYF. The CDR3 DNA is TGTGCCAGCACCCGACTAGCGAGGGCAGATACGCAGTATTTT.

This clonotype has just a few counts. The genes are TRBV11-2 and TRBJ2-5, with 12 bases that match TRBD2. Trimming cost V 1 base and J 4 bases; bases outside gene matches: 4. Germline V gives CDR1 SGHAT, CDR2 FQNNGV. This CDR3 is 16 amino acids long. As DNA, the CDR3 is TGTGCCAGCAGCTTAGGTTCGGGACTAGCGGGAGAGACCCAGTACTTC. Its protein is CASSLGSGLAGETQYF.